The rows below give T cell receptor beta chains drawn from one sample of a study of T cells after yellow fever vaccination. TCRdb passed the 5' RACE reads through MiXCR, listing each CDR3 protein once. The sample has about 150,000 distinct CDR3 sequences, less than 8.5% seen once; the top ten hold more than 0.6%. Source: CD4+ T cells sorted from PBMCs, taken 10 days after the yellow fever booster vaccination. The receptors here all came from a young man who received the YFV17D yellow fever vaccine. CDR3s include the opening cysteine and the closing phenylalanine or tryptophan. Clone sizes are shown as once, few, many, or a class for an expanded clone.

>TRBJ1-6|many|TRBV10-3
CAISGGQGNYNSPLHF
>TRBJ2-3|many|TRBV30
CAWSTSGRHFF
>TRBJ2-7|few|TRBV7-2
CASSLAGHSYEQYF
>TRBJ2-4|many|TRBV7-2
CASSSAGTQNIQYF
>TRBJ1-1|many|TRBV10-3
CAISVGIGTGTEAFF
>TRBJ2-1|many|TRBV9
CASSVGLDRVLVRHNEQFF
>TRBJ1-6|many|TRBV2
CASSQTELGNSPLHF
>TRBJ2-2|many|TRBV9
CASSVGLAGINTGELFF
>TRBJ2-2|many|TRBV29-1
CSVSQSPTGELFF
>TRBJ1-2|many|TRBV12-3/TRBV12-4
CASSLGGGYTF
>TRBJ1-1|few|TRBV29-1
CSVGFGTEAFF
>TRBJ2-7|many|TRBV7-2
CASSQPSGRVMYF
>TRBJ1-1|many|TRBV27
CASSSGNMNTEAFF
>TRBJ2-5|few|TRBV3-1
CASSPLGGAPGTQYF
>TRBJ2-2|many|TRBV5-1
CASSLGTPNTGELFF
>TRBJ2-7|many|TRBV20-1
CSAQVNLAGGFYEQYF